This entry is about one T cell receptor (beta chain). V lost 0 bases and J lost 2, with 8 bases in between. Germline CDR1 SGDLS, CDR2 YYNGEE. The CDR3 covers 14 residues. This specimen belongs to a study of patients and donors after allogeneic stem cell transplantation. MiXCR, run by TCRdb on the RT-PCR reads, gives a single entry per CDR3 protein. The sample lists 70,000 to 75,000 distinct CDR3 sequences; approximately 26% were seen once. The V gene is TRBV9, the J gene TRBJ2-5; the D is unclear. The sequence came from a human donor who was either an allogeneic HSCT recipient or a stem cell or donor lymphocyte infusion donor (not recorded which). It is not recorded whose cells these are; they may come from a transplant donor. The source material was blood, either unsorted or a sorted T cell fraction (not recorded which). Written as DNA, the CDR3 is TGTGCCAGCAGCGTAGAGGGATGGCAAGAGACCCAGTACTTC. Amino acids: CASSVEGWQETQYF.